The T cell receptor (beta chain) under discussion was sequenced for a study of CD8 T cells in ankylosing spondylitis. This clonotype has a count of ten or more. Its antigen remains unknown. There are 14 residues in the CDR3. The V end was cut by 0 bases, the J end by 4 bases, with 8 bases between. Germline lookup yields CDR1 SGDLS and CDR2 YYNGEE. Study-wide results and limits: Earlier studies detected some motif variants in reactive arthritis synovial fluid and blood.

TCRdb re-analysed the 5' RACE reads in MiXCR, keeping a single row per CDR3 protein. Altogether under 300,000 distinct CDR3 sequences are present, roughly a tenth being singletons, with the ten largest covering 2.6%. The clonotype originates from a male donor with ankylosing spondylitis or in good health (not recorded which). The material sequenced was blood, either unsorted or a sorted T cell fraction (not recorded which). V gene TRBV9 combines with J gene TRBJ1-5, with no clear D. The CDR3: CASSVGRANQPQHF. Written as DNA, the CDR3 is TGTGCCAGCAGCGTAGGGAGGGCAAATCAGCCCCAGCATTTT.